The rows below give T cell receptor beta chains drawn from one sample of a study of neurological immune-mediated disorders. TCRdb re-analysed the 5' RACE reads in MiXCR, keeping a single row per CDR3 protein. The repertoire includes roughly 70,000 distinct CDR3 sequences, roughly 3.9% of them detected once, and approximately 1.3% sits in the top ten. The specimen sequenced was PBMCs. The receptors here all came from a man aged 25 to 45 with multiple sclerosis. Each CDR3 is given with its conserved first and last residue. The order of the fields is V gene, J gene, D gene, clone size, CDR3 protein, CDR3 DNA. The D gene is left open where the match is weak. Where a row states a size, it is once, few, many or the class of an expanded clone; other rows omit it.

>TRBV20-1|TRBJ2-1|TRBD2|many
CSASSPAGGPYEQFF
TGCAGTGCTAGCTCCCCAGCGGGGGGGCCTTATGAGCAGTTCTTC
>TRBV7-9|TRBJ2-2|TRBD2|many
CASTVSGGPGTGELFF
TGTGCCAGCACCGTTAGCGGGGGGCCGGGGACCGGGGAGCTGTTTTTT
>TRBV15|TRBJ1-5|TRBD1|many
CATSSFGQVSNQPQHF
TGTGCCACCAGCAGCTTTGGACAGGTCAGCAATCAGCCCCAGCATTTT
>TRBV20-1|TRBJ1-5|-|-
CSARFRGSGNQPQNF
TGCAGTGCTAGATTCCGGGGGTCCGGCAATCAGCCCCAGAATTTT
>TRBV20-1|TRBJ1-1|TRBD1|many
CSARTGGNTEAFF
TGCAGTGCTAGAACAGGGGGAAACACTGAAGCTTTCTTT
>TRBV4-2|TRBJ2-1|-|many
CASSQDPGGGHRRNEQFF
TGTGCCAGCAGCCAAGATCCGGGCGGGGGACATCGACGGAATGAGCAGTTCTTC
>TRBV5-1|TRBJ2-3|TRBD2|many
CASSWEGQGSTQYF
TGCGCCAGCAGCTGGGAGGGTCAGGGAAGTACGCAGTATTTT
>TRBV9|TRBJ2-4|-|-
CASSVGGRGDIQYF
TGTGCCAGCAGCGTAGGAGGAAGGGGGGACATTCAGTACTTC
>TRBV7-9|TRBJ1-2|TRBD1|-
CASSFRTGAHGYTF
TGTGCCAGCAGCTTCCGGACAGGGGCTCATGGCTACACCTTC
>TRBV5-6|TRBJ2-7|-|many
CASSYGGRYEQYF
TGTGCCAGCAGCTACGGCGGACGCTACGAGCAGTACTTC
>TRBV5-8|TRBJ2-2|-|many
CASSLLWNTGELFF
TGTGCCAGCAGCTTGCTGTGGAACACCGGGGAGCTGTTTTTT
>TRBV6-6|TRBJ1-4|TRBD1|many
CASRDRQGGDEKLFF
TGTGCCAGCAGAGACCGACAGGGAGGGGATGAAAAACTGTTTTTT
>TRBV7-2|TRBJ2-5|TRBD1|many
CASSRDRGETQYF
TGTGCCAGCAGCCGCGACAGGGGGGAGACCCAGTACTTC
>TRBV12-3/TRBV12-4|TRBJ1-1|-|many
CASSLAGVTEAFF
TGTGCCAGCAGTTTGGCCGGGGTCACTGAAGCTTTCTTT
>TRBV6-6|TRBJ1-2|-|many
CASSPYTGFDLLGYTF
TGTGCCAGCAGTCCCTACACAGGGTTCGACCTATTAGGCTACACCTTC
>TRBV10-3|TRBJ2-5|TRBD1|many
CAIATGAQETQYF
TGTGCCATAGCAACAGGGGCCCAAGAGACCCAGTACTTC
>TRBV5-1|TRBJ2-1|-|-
CASSTGLLGEQFF
TGCGCCAGCAGCACGGGACTGCTTGGGGAGCAGTTCTTC
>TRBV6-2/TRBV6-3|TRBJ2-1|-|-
CASSASMTRLACCEQFF
TGTGCCAGCAGTGCCTCCATGACTAGGCTAGCGTGTTGTGAGCAGTTCTTC
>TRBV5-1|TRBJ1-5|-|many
CASRTANQPQHF
TGCGCCAGCAGGACAGCTAATCAGCCCCAGCATTTT
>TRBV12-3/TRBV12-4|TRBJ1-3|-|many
CASTWGTGGNTIYF
TGTGCCAGCACCTGGGGAACAGGGGGAAACACCATATATTTT
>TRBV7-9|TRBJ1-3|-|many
CASSLEQGRGNTIYF
TGTGCCAGCAGCTTAGAACAGGGCCGTGGAAACACCATATATTTT
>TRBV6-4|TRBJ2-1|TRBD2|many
CASSTSGGAGNEQFF
TGTGCCAGCAGCACTAGCGGGGGGGCCGGGAATGAGCAGTTCTTC
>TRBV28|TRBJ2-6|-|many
CASSPPPGGGSGANVLTF
TGTGCCAGCAGTCCACCGCCAGGAGGGGGCTCTGGGGCCAACGTCCTGACTTTC
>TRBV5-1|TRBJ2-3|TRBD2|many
CASSGGGARDTQYF
TGCGCCAGCAGCGGCGGGGGGGCCCGAGATACGCAGTATTTT
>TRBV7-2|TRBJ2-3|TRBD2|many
CASSSRLAGATDTQYF
TGTGCCAGCAGCTCTCGACTAGCGGGGGCCACAGATACGCAGTATTTT
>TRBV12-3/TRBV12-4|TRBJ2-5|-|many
CASSFSLEQETQYF
TGTGCCAGCAGTTTTTCCCTGGAACAAGAGACCCAGTACTTC
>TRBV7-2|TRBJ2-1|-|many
CASSLTAPSYNEQFF
TGTGCCAGCAGCCTGACTGCCCCCTCCTACAATGAGCAGTTCTTC
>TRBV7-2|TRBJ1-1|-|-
CASSFRGPTEAFF
TGTGCCAGCAGCTTCAGGGGACCCACTGAAGCTTTCTTT
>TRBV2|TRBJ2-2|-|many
CASNPGRDTGELFF
TGTGCCAGCAACCCAGGGCGGGACACCGGGGAGCTGTTTTTT
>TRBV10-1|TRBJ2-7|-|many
CASGGRKRYEQYF
TGCGCCAGCGGCGGCAGGAAGCGCTACGAGCAGTACTTC
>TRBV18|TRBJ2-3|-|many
CASSPAQADTQYF
TGTGCCAGCTCACCGGCCCAAGCGGATACGCAGTATTTT
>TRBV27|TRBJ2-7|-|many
CASRKGGGAYEQYF
TGTGCCAGCAGGAAGGGCGGCGGTGCCTACGAGCAGTACTTC
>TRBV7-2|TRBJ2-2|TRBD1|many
CASSPNFSRGQGELFF
TGTGCCAGCAGCCCGAATTTTAGTAGAGGACAGGGCGAGCTGTTTTTT
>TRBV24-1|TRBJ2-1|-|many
CATSSFGEQFF
TGTGCCACCAGCTCCTTTGGTGAGCAGTTCTTC
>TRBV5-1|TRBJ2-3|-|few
CASSLGRTYTQYF
TGCGCCAGCAGCTTGGGTCGCACATATACGCAGTATTTT
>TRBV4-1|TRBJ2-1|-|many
CASSQGTEYNEQFF
TGCGCCAGCAGCCAAGGGACAGAGTACAATGAGCAGTTCTTC
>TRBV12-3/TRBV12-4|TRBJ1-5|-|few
CASSLAGGNQPQNF
TGTGCCAGCAGTTTAGCCGGTGGCAATCAGCCCCAGAATTTT
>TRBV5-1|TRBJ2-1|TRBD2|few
CASSLGLADSQFF
TGCGCCAGCAGCTTAGGGCTAGCGGACTCCCAGTTCTTC
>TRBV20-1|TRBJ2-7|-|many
CSARDHGVDEQYF
TGCAGTGCTAGAGATCACGGGGTTGACGAGCAGTACTTC
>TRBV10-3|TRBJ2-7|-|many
CAISDTRGYEQYF
TGTGCCATCAGTGACACTAGGGGCTACGAGCAGTACTTC
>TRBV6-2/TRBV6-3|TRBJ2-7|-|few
CASSYLSSGSYEQYF
TGTGCCAGCAGTTACCTCTCCTCAGGGTCCTACGAGCAGTACTTC
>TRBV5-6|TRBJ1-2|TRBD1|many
CASNDFSWTGNYGYTF
TGTGCCAGCAACGACTTTTCTTGGACAGGGAACTATGGCTACACCTTC